The clone carrying this T cell receptor beta chain was seen more than once but under ten times. Its antigen is not identified. Since all of the isolated RNA was reverse transcribed, expressed TCRB transcripts were what got sequenced. Generated by immunoSEQ multiplex PCR, the TCRdb table keeps only in-frame clones and is missing some. The sample includes roughly 380,000 clones, around a fifth seen only once; the top ten take around 0.045%. The V gene lost 5 bases and the J gene lost 3 bases, with 14 bases spanning the gap. Germline-derived CDR1 and CDR2 are SGHRS and YFSETQ. The CDR3 is 14 amino acids. The data were taken from a study of beta chain features in type 1 diabetes. General study results and limits: A greater similarity of naive, central memory and Treg TCRB repertoires was seen among patients than among healthy donors. Diminished insertions and augmented deletions at VDJ junctions characterized type 1 diabetes patients.

Sorting gave populations that all exceeded 98% purity. The chain recombines TRBV5-1 with TRBJ2-5; D is possibly TRBD2 (6 bases). The sequencing input was naive CD4+ T cells from blood. This sequence was found in a woman aged 18-30 years in good health. Written as DNA, the CDR3 is TGCGCCAGCAGACGTGGGACTGTTAAAGAGACCCAGTACTTC. Translated: CASRRGTVKETQYF.